This TCR beta chain stems from a study of radiotherapy plus CTLA-4 blockade in lung cancer. Across the study: Around 19% of patients responded objectively, and 31% achieved disease control. Broader study findings: With interferon-beta, early dynamics of blood T cell clones were reported to best predict response. TCR clones from tumors expanded in blood after radiotherapy plus ipilimumab.

Focal radiation plus CTLA-4 blockade with ipilimumab was administered to patients who had chemo-refractory metastatic non-small-cell lung cancer. Trimming left V 6 bases short and J 3 bases short, with 12 bases between. Germline values: CDR1 MDHEN, CDR2 SYDVKM. CDR3 length: 14 amino acids. Clones were read by immunoSEQ multiplex PCR, and TCRdb kept only the in-frame ones, dropping some. The sample holds 45,000 to 75,000 clones; 77% are singletons and the top ten take less than 4%. A note on this clone: The target antigen is unknown.

This rearrangement joins TRBV28 to TRBJ2-1; D is unresolved. The TCR sequence derives from a human donor with non-small cell lung cancer who had a partial response to radiotherapy plus ipilimumab. The sample was peripheral blood, taken from a patient treated with radiotherapy plus ipilimumab. The DNA of the CDR3 is TGTGCCAGCAGCCCGGAGACTCTCTACAATGAGCAGTTCTTC. It encodes CASSPETLYNEQFF.